This passage covers 26 T cell receptor beta chains from one sample sequenced in a study of CD4+ T cells in melanoma. Only in-frame clones appear in the TCRdb table, and some are missing; sequencing was by immunoSEQ multiplex PCR. This table has 13,000 or so clones, around 68% appearing once. The sample comprised cells from a culture (not recorded whether cultured in vitro). The receptor source for this set is a human donor with melanoma.

The V call is TRBV6-4, the J call TRBJ2-3; no definite D call. The V gene's germline CDR1 is MRHNA and CDR2 SNTAGT. The CDR3 loop spans 13 amino acids. V lost 5 bases, J lost 2 bases, and 8 bases lay in between. CDR3 region: CASSRTVTDTQYF. CDR3 bases: TGTGCCAGCAGTAGGACCGTCACAGATACGCAGTATTTT.

This clone is medium-sized (0.01 to 0.1%) in the sample. V and J are TRBV11-2 and TRBJ1-2, with 10 bases matching TRBD1. Germline lookup yields CDR1 SGHAT and CDR2 FQNNGV. Unmatched junction bases numbered 11, after V lost 6 bases and J lost 7 bases. This CDR3 has 15 residues. CDR3 residues: CASSRGQGVGSGYTF. The CDR3 DNA is TGTGCCAGCAGTAGAGGACAGGGGGTTGGTAGTGGCTACACCTTC.

The V gene is TRBV27, the J gene TRBJ1-3, with a tentative D call TRBD1 (5 bases). Germline lookup yields CDR1 MNHEY and CDR2 SMNVEV (reference sequence). This CDR3 has 16 residues. V lost 5 bases and J 4 bases, leaving 18 bases between the germline ends. CDR3 amino acids: CASSPTGRASGNTIYF. The CDR3 nucleotides read TGTGCCAGCAGTCCGACGGGGCGGGCGTCCGGAAACACCATATATTTT.

This rearrangement joins TRBV7-9 to TRBJ2-2, with TRBD2 as a possible D gene (7 bases). Germline-derived CDR1 and CDR2 are SEHNR and FQNEAQ (reference sequence). This CDR3 is built from 16 residues. V lost 5 bases to trimming and J lost 0 bases, with 13 bases between them. CDR3 bases: TGTGCCAGCAGCGCCCGCGGGGGCGCGAACACCGGGGAGCTGTTTTTT. Translation gives CASSARGGANTGELFF. Full variable domain (remainder filled in from reference TRBV7-9 and TRBJ2-2): DTGVSQNPRHKITKRGQNVTFRCDPISEHNRLYWYRQTLGQGPEFLTYFQNEAQLEKSRLLSDRFSAERPKGSFSTLEIQRTEQGDSAMYLCASSARGGANTGELFFGEGSRLTVL.

The J gene is TRBJ2-7, the V gene TRBV6-5; either TRBD1 or TRBD2 may supply D (6 bases each). This CDR3 region has 14 residues. The germline V gene encodes CDR1 MNHEY and CDR2 SVGAGI. With 2 bases removed from V and 4 bases from J, the gap between germline ends came to 12 bases. The CDR3 region is CASSYARGRYEQYF. CDR3 nucleotides: TGTGCCAGCAGTTACGCCCGGGGGCGATACGAGCAGTACTTC.

V is TRBV2 and J is TRBJ1-1; D is undetermined. V shed 10 bases and J shed 6 bases, with 27 bases lying between them. The CDR3 has 16 amino acids. Germline V gene sequence: CDR1 SNHLY, CDR2 FYNNEI. In nucleotides, the CDR3 is TGTGCCACTACCCCCTCCCCCATGCGGGGTATGCCTGAAGCTTTCTTT. Translating it yields CATTPSPMRGMPEAFF. The full variable domain, completed using reference TRBV2 and TRBJ1-1, is EPEVTQTPSHQVTQMGQEVILRCVPISNHLYFYWYRQILGQKVEFLVSFYNNEISEKSEIFDDQFSVERPDGSNFTLKIRSTKLEDSAMYFCATTPSPMRGMPEAFFGQGTRLTVV.

V usage is TRBV7-3 and J usage is TRBJ2-7, with D perhaps matching TRBD1 (6 bases). Per the germline V gene, CDR1 is SGHTA and CDR2 is FQGTGA. Trimming stripped 5 bases from V and 6 bases from J, with 17 bases between. The CDR3 consists of 14 residues. The CDR3 region is CASSATGSRSEQYF. The DNA of the CDR3 is TGTGCCAGCAGCGCAACAGGGAGTCGGTCCGAGCAGTACTTC.

V is TRBV5-1 and J is TRBJ1-4; TRBD1 is a possible D gene (6 bases). Germline lookup yields CDR1 SGHRS and CDR2 YFSETQ. CDR3 length: 19 residues. Trimming removed 4 bases at V and 3 bases at J, with 25 bases between. The CDR3 DNA follows: TGCGCCAGCAGCCGTGATTATCTCTTACAGGGTGCGGCTAATGAAAAACTGTTTTTT. Translation: CASSRDYLLQGAANEKLFF.

The J gene is TRBJ2-3, the V gene TRBV9; 10 bases match TRBD2. The J segment lost 2 bases and the V segment lost 1 base, leaving 1 base of the junction unmatched. CDR3 size: 15 residues. The V gene's germline CDR1 is SGDLS and CDR2 YYNGEE. CDR3 nucleotides: TGTGCCAGCAGCGTACTAGCGGGGGTCACAGATACGCAGTATTTT. Its translation is CASSVLAGVTDTQYF.

V is TRBV2 and J is TRBJ2-5, with a tentative D call TRBD1 (6 bases). Deletions cut 3 bases from V and 7 bases from J, with 15 bases between. Germline V gene lookup returns CDR1 SNHLY and CDR2 FYNNEI. The CDR3 loop spans 14 amino acids. The CDR3 spells CASSEDSPTGTQYF. CDR3 DNA sequence: TGTGCCAGCAGTGAGGACAGTCCTACGGGGACCCAGTACTTC.

The chain recombines TRBV18 with TRBJ1-2, with 7 bases fitting TRBD1. Germline V gene data show CDR1 as KGHSH and CDR2 as LQKENI. The CDR3 contains 17 residues. V lost 3 bases to trimming and J lost 2 bases; unmatched junction nucleotides: 12. Here the CDR3 reads CASSPNWDSPRNYGYTF. The CDR3 DNA sequence: TGTGCCAGCTCACCGAATTGGGACAGCCCGCGCAACTATGGCTACACCTTC.

This clone was recorded a few times. The chain's CDR3 is CSVTSTEAFF. As DNA, the CDR3 is TGCAGCGTGACCAGTACTGAAGCTTTCTTT. This sequence joins TRBV29-1 and TRBJ1-1; D ambiguous. In germline, CDR1 is SQVTM, CDR2 ANQGSEA. This CDR3 region has 10 residues. V dropped 6 bases and J dropped 5 bases, with 7 bases sitting between them.

The chain carries TRBV7-2 and TRBJ2-7; 10 nucleotides line up with TRBD1. CDR1 and CDR2 (germline): SGHTA, FQGNSA. V lost 4 bases to trimming and J lost 5 bases; unmatched junction nucleotides: 5. The CDR3 is 14 residues long. The CDR3 bases are TGTGCCAGCAGCTCCGACAGGGGGCCGCACGAGCAGTACTTC. It translates to CASSSDRGPHEQYF. Supplemented by reference TRBV7-2 and TRBJ2-7, the full variable domain reads GAGVSQSPSNKVTEKGKDVELRCDPISGHTALYWYRQSLGQGLEFLIYFQGNSAPDKSGLPSDRFSAERTGGSVSTLTIQRTQQEDSAVYLCASSSDRGPHEQYFGPGTRLTVT.

V gene TRBV7-2 combines with J gene TRBJ2-5; 13 bases map to TRBD2. The CDR3 spans 18 residues. Trimming removed 5 bases from V and 5 bases from J; junction bases left unmatched: 14. Germline V gene lookup returns CDR1 SGHTA and CDR2 FQGNSA. CDR3 region: CASSPDDGTSGVGETQYF. CDR3 coding DNA: TGTGCCAGCAGCCCCGACGACGGGACTAGCGGGGTGGGGGAGACCCAGTACTTC.

CDR3 region: CASSLYSGDTEAFF. CDR3 bases: TGTGCCAGCAGCTTATATTCGGGGGACACTGAAGCTTTCTTT. The rearrangement joins TRBV7-9 to TRBJ1-1, with a possible D match to TRBD1 (5 bases). The germline V and J ends were trimmed by 2 bases and 3 bases, with 10 bases remaining between them. This CDR3 is 14 amino acids long. The germline V gene encodes CDR1 SEHNR and CDR2 FQNEAQ (reference sequence).

The V and J genes are TRBV5-1 and TRBJ2-2, with 12 bases fitting TRBD1. Trimming cost V 6 bases and J 5 bases; bases outside gene matches: 2. The germline V gene has CDR1 SGHRS and CDR2 YFSETQ. The CDR3 is made up of 14 amino acids. CDR3 amino acids: CASMGQGATGELFF. The CDR3 nucleotides read TGCGCCAGCATGGGACAGGGGGCGACCGGGGAGCTGTTTTTT.

The V and J genes are TRBV5-1 and TRBJ2-1; possible D gene TRBD2, 5 bases. The CDR3 extends over 16 amino acids. Per germline, CDR1 SGHRS and CDR2 YFSETQ. The V gene lost 4 bases and the J gene lost 2 bases, with 16 bases spanning the gap. CDR3 nucleotide sequence: TGCGCCAGCAGCCCTCCCCCTAGCATCCCCTACAATGAGCAGTTCTTC. Its translation: CASSPPPSIPYNEQFF.

V gene TRBV11-2 combines with J gene TRBJ2-3; 7 positions match TRBD2. CDR3 length: 11 amino acids. J was trimmed by 4 bases and V by 11 bases; bases with no gene match: 3. Germline V lookup: CDR1 SGHAT, CDR2 FQNNGV. The CDR3 spells CAWGGSDTQYF. In DNA, the CDR3 is TGTGCCTGGGGGGGTTCAGATACGCAGTATTTT.

This clone was picked up a small number of times. This rearrangement joins TRBV9 to TRBJ2-5; D possibly uses TRBD1 or TRBD2 (5 bases each). The CDR3 has 13 residues. Trimming shortened V by 2 bases and J by 4 bases, and 9 bases separated the two germline ends. Germline values: CDR1 SGDLS, CDR2 YYNGEE. The CDR3 DNA reads TGTGCCAGCAGCGTGGGGGTTGGAGAGACCCAGTACTTC. It translates to CASSVGVGETQYF. Using reference TRBV9 and TRBJ2-5 for the parts outside the CDR3, the full variable domain is DSGVTQTPKHLITATGQRVTLRCSPRSGDLSVYWYQQSLDQGLQFLIQYYNGEERAKGNILERFSAQQFPDLHSELNLSSLELGDSALYFCASSVGVGETQYFGPGTRLLVL.

The rearrangement links TRBV2 to TRBJ2-3, with D perhaps matching TRBD2 (7 bases). This CDR3 has 15 residues. Germline V gene data show CDR1 as SNHLY and CDR2 as FYNNEI. With 6 bases removed from V and 3 bases from J, the gap between germline ends came to 16 bases. CDR3 loop: CASRGGGGRTDTQYF. The DNA of the CDR3 is TGTGCCAGCAGGGGAGGGGGGGGCCGGACAGATACGCAGTATTTT.

The J gene is TRBJ1-2, the V gene TRBV5-1; the D is unclear. V dropped 2 bases and J dropped 8 bases, with 13 bases sitting between them. Germline assignment: CDR1 SGHRS and CDR2 YFSETQ. The CDR3 consists of 13 residues. DNA of the CDR3: TGCGCCAGCAGCTTAGACTCAAACGGGGGCTACACCTTC. It specifies CASSLDSNGGYTF.

In its sample, this clone was seen a few times. The rearrangement uses TRBV18 and TRBJ1-2, with 9 bases that match TRBD1. The CDR3 has 18 residues. Germline lookup yields CDR1 KGHSH and CDR2 LQKENI. The J segment lost 3 bases and the V segment lost 2 bases, leaving 13 bases of the junction unmatched. The CDR3 nucleotides are TGTGCCAGCTCACCAAGTGCCGGGACAGGGCATAAATACTATGGCTACACCTTC. Encoded protein: CASSPSAGTGHKYYGYTF.

The chain employs TRBV5-1 and TRBJ1-4, with D possibly matching TRBD1 (5 bases). The CDR3 totals 15 residues. The germline CDR1 and CDR2 sequences are SGHRS and YFSETQ. The V end was cut by 4 bases, the J end by 5 bases, with 15 bases between. CDR3 in amino acids: CASSPGRGINEKLFF. The DNA of the CDR3 is TGCGCCAGCAGCCCGGGACGGGGGATAAATGAAAAACTGTTTTTT.

The chain links TRBV5-1 to TRBJ1-2; 12 nucleotides agree with TRBD1. This CDR3 spans 17 amino acids. J was trimmed by 0 bases and V by 2 bases; bases with no gene match: 5. The germline V gene has CDR1 SGHRS and CDR2 YFSETQ. As DNA, the CDR3 is TGCGCCAGCAGCTTTGGGGACAGGGGGCTGGCTAACTATGGCTACACCTTC. Its protein product is CASSFGDRGLANYGYTF.

The V and J genes are TRBV20-1 and TRBJ1-2; the match to TRBD1 covers 9 bases. The CDR3 is made up of 11 amino acids. V lost 5 bases to trimming and J lost 7 bases; unmatched junction nucleotides: 2. The germline CDR1 and CDR2 sequences are DFQATT and SNEGSKA (reference sequence). The CDR3 sequence: CSAEDRGGYTF. The DNA for the CDR3 is TGCAGTGCTGAGGACAGGGGTGGCTACACCTTC.

The table lists this clone with a few counts. The chain uses TRBV6-5 and TRBJ1-2; the match to TRBD1 covers 7 bases. The CDR3 loop spans 11 amino acids. V trimming: 5 bases; J trimming: 6 bases; junction bases outside the gene matches: 0. CDR1 is MNHEY, CDR2 SVGAGI, per germline. The CDR3 sequence is CASSTGDGYTF. CDR3 nucleotide sequence: TGTGCCAGCAGTACAGGGGATGGCTACACCTTC.